Listed below are T cell receptor beta chains from one sample, sequenced in a study of radiotherapy plus CTLA-4 blockade in lung cancer. Profiling relied on immunoSEQ multiplex PCR, and the TCRdb table lists in-frame clones only, not all of them. The profile shows approximately 94,000 clones, roughly four fifths of them singletons. The sample was peripheral blood, taken from a patient treated with radiotherapy plus ipilimumab. The receptors stem from a human donor with non-small cell lung cancer that progressed on radiotherapy plus ipilimumab. The CDR3 runs from the conserved cysteine through the conserved F or W. The order of the fields is V gene, J gene, clone size, D gene, CDR3 DNA, CDR3 protein. The D gene is left open where the match is weak. Only part of the rows carry a size: once, few, many, or a class if the clone is expanded.

v_gene: TRBV9; j_gene: TRBJ1-2; abundance: NA; d_gene: NA; CDR3nt: TGTGCCAGCAGTGTCGACGACTTCGGGGGCTACACCTTC; CDR3aa: CASSVDDFGGYTF
v_gene: TRBV7-2; j_gene: TRBJ2-1; abundance: few; d_gene: TRBD2; CDR3nt: TGTGCCAGCAGCTTCCTGGGTCCCAACTCAGGCGGGGGGTACAATGAGCAGTTCTTC; CDR3aa: CASSFLGPNSGGGYNEQFF
v_gene: TRBV18; j_gene: TRBJ1-5; abundance: NA; d_gene: NA; CDR3nt: TGTGCCAGCTCACCAGAGCGTTTACAGCCCCAGCATTTT; CDR3aa: CASSPERLQPQHF
v_gene: TRBV2; j_gene: TRBJ1-3; abundance: once; d_gene: TRBD1; CDR3nt: TGTGCCAGCAGCGGACAGGGGAACTCTGGAAACACCATATATTTT; CDR3aa: CASSGQGNSGNTIYF
v_gene: TRBV6-5; j_gene: TRBJ1-1; abundance: NA; d_gene: NA; CDR3nt: TGTGCCAGCAGTTCAGGACAGACCATGAACACTGAAGCTTTCTTT; CDR3aa: CASSSGQTMNTEAFF
v_gene: TRBV4-1; j_gene: TRBJ1-1; abundance: NA; d_gene: NA; CDR3nt: TGCGCCAGCAGCCGGGAGGACGGGAGTACTGAAGCTTTCTTT; CDR3aa: CASSREDGSTEAFF
v_gene: TRBV4-2; j_gene: TRBJ1-5; abundance: NA; d_gene: NA; CDR3nt: TGTGCCAGCAGCCAAGATTTGCTCGGGGGTAGTCAGCCCCAGCATTTT; CDR3aa: CASSQDLLGGSQPQHF
v_gene: TRBV27; j_gene: TRBJ2-7; abundance: NA; d_gene: NA; CDR3nt: TGTGCCAGCAGTTTGGGGTCCGGGGGCAACGAGCAGTACTTC; CDR3aa: CASSLGSGGNEQYF
v_gene: TRBV28; j_gene: TRBJ2-1; abundance: NA; d_gene: NA; CDR3nt: TGTGCCAGCAGGTCTAGCGTTGGTGAGCAGTTCTTC; CDR3aa: CASRSSVGEQFF
v_gene: TRBV6-1; j_gene: TRBJ2-3; abundance: NA; d_gene: TRBD1; CDR3nt: TGTGCCAGCAGTGAAGACAGGGGGCCAGATACGCAGTATTTT; CDR3aa: CASSEDRGPDTQYF
v_gene: TRBV19; j_gene: TRBJ1-3; abundance: few; d_gene: NA; CDR3nt: TGTGCCAGCAGGAGCTACTCTGGAAACACCATATATTTT; CDR3aa: CASRSYSGNTIYF
v_gene: TRBV28; j_gene: TRBJ2-3; abundance: NA; d_gene: TRBD2; CDR3nt: TGTGCCAGCATCTCGGGGGGATGGGGCACAGATACGCAGTATTTT; CDR3aa: CASISGGWGTDTQYF
v_gene: TRBV6-1; j_gene: TRBJ2-1; abundance: few; d_gene: TRBD2; CDR3nt: TGTGCCAGCAGTCCTCTAGCGGGAGATTACAATGAGCAGTTCTTC; CDR3aa: CASSPLAGDYNEQFF
v_gene: TRBV19; j_gene: TRBJ2-7; abundance: few; d_gene: NA; CDR3nt: TGTGCCAGTAGTGCGGGACAGATCTACGAGCAGTACTTC; CDR3aa: CASSAGQIYEQYF
v_gene: TRBV7-9; j_gene: TRBJ2-1; abundance: NA; d_gene: NA; CDR3nt: TGTGCCAGCAGCTCCCTTTTTAATAGCGGATACAATGAGCAGTTCTTC; CDR3aa: CASSSLFNSGYNEQFF
v_gene: TRBV28; j_gene: TRBJ1-4; abundance: once; d_gene: NA; CDR3nt: TGTGCCAGCAGACGGACTAATTTAGAAAAACTGTTTTTT; CDR3aa: CASRRTNLEKLFF
v_gene: TRBV10-2; j_gene: TRBJ2-3; abundance: NA; d_gene: NA; CDR3nt: TGCGCCAGCAGTTCTCTAGCGACGAGCACAGATACGCAGTATTTT; CDR3aa: CASSSLATSTDTQYF
v_gene: TRBV6-5; j_gene: TRBJ1-1; abundance: NA; d_gene: NA; CDR3nt: TGTGCCAGTACCATCAGGCGGGAGAGCACTGAAGCTTTCTTT; CDR3aa: CASTIRRESTEAFF
v_gene: TRBV12-5; j_gene: TRBJ2-3; abundance: NA; d_gene: NA; CDR3nt: TGTGCTAGTGGTTACAACACAGATACGCAGTATTTT; CDR3aa: CASGYNTDTQYF
v_gene: TRBV5-1; j_gene: TRBJ1-4; abundance: few; d_gene: NA; CDR3nt: TGCGCCAGCAGCTTTTTAACTCCAACTAATGAAAAACTGTTTTTT; CDR3aa: CASSFLTPTNEKLFF
v_gene: TRBV19; j_gene: TRBJ1-5; abundance: many; d_gene: NA; CDR3nt: TGTGCCAGTGCTCAGAACAGGGAGAGCAATCAGCCCCAGCATTTT; CDR3aa: CASAQNRESNQPQHF
v_gene: TRBV18; j_gene: TRBJ1-5; abundance: NA; d_gene: NA; CDR3nt: TGTGCCAGCTCGCGAGCGAGTAATAGCAATCAGCCCCAGCATTTT; CDR3aa: CASSRASNSNQPQHF